The clone carrying this TCR beta chain was found many times. The record originates from a study of Graves' ophthalmopathy and Graves' hyperthyroidism. Germline CDR1 LNHDA, CDR2 SQIVND (reference sequence). The CDR3 sequence is 16 residues long. V lost 5 bases to trimming and J lost 7 bases, with 23 bases between them. Amplified TCR beta CDR3 regions were obtained using RNA transcripts as template. First-round RT-PCR used HTBI primers; second-round multiplex PCR followed. TCRdb ran MiXCR on the multiplex PCR reads and lists one entry per CDR3 protein. The data show 660,000 or so distinct CDR3 sequences, 35% to 50% seen once.

The chain links TRBV19 to TRBJ1-1; tentatively, D is TRBD1 (5 bases). The material sequenced was peripheral blood. This sequence was found in an adult man with Graves' ophthalmopathy. The CDR3 region is CASSPGRWGRTIEAFF. The CDR3 DNA follows: TGTGCCAGTAGTCCGGGTCGCTGGGGCCGAACTATTGAAGCTTTCTTT.